This T cell receptor (beta chain) is drawn from a study of blood T cell repertoires in COVID-19. This clone was detected a few times. The CDR3 runs 16 residues. Trimming cost V 3 bases and J 0 bases, with 12 bases left between them. Germline CDR1 and CDR2: LNHDA and SQIVND (reference sequence). TCRdb's copy holds only in-frame clones and misses some; the assay was immunoSEQ multiplex PCR. The data hold 350,000 to 500,000 clones, with 70% to 90% observed a single time. Categorization into cohorts depended on clinical history that participants reported. In the 2 weeks before study entry, exposed participants met a COVID-19 case, which was PCR-confirmed or clinician-diagnosed.

Sequencing input: PBMCs or T cells enriched from blood (not recorded which). The TCR sequence derives from a woman under 30 who had been exposed to COVID-19. The rearrangement joins TRBV19 to TRBJ1-5; D remains ambiguous. The CDR3 DNA is TGTGCCAGTAGTATCTTCAGCGCGGGTAGCAATCAGCCCCAGCATTTT. It yields the protein CASSIFSAGSNQPQHF.